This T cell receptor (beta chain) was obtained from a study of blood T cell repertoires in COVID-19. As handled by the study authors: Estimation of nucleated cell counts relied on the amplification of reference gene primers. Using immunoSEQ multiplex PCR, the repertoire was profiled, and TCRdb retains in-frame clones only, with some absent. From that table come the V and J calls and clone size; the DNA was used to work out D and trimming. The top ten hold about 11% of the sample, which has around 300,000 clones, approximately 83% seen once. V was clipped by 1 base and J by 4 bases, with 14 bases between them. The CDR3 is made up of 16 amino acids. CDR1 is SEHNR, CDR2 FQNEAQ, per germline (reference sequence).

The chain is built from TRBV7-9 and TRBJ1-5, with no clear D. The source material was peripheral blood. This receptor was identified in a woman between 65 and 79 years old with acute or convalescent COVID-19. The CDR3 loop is CASSLGTPSENQPQHF. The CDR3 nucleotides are TGTGCCAGCAGCTTAGGTACTCCAAGCGAAAATCAGCCCCAGCATTTT. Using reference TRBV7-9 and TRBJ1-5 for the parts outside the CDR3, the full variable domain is DTGVSQNPRHKITKRGQNVTFRCDPISEHNRLYWYRQTLGQGPEFLTYFQNEAQLEKSRLLSDRFSAERPKGSFSTLEIQRTEQGDSAMYLCASSLGTPSENQPQHFGDGTRLSIL.